These 29 T cell receptor beta chains originate from one sample sequenced in a study of neoadjuvant anti-PD-1 for oral cavity cancer. Some clones are missing from TCRdb's copy, which holds only in-frame ones; the method was immunoSEQ multiplex PCR. The repertoire holds about 42,000 clones, with 65% to 85% as singletons. The time point was: after neoadjuvant nivolumab, at surgical resection. The source material was PBMCs, sampled after nivolumab (anti-PD-1) treatment. The receptors shown here come from a person aged 35-80 years with oral cavity squamous cell carcinoma.

V gene TRBV19 combines with J gene TRBJ1-5; tentatively, D is TRBD1 (5 bases). The CDR3 is 19 amino acids. Germline loops: CDR1 LNHDA, CDR2 SQIVND (reference sequence). Trimming pared 1 base from V and 1 base from J, leaving 20 bases between. The CDR3 bases are TGTGCCAGTAGTATAGGTGCAGGGTCTTTGCATAGGAGCAATCAGCCCCAGCATTTT. This gives the protein CASSIGAGSLHRSNQPQHF.

In this sample, this clone is medium-sized. V usage is TRBV19 and J usage is TRBJ2-7; 10 bases fit TRBD1. The germline V gene has CDR1 LNHDA and CDR2 SQIVND (reference sequence). The CDR3 spans 12 residues. V lost 7 bases to trimming and J lost 6 bases; unmatched junction nucleotides: 3. The CDR3 spells CASTGQGGEQYF. CDR3 coding DNA: TGTGCCAGTACCGGACAGGGGGGCGAGCAGTACTTC.

The chain joins TRBV5-1 to TRBJ2-5, with 7 nucleotides matching TRBD1. CDR3 length equals 15 residues. In germline, CDR1 is SGHRS, CDR2 YFSETQ. The V gene end was trimmed by 2 bases and the J gene end by 1 base; junction bases not matched to a gene: 5. CDR3 protein: CASSFQTGVQETQYF. CDR3 DNA sequence: TGCGCCAGCAGCTTTCAAACAGGGGTCCAAGAGACCCAGTACTTC.

This clone was seen a single time. The rearrangement joins TRBV14 to TRBJ2-4; TRBD2 matches at 14 bases. V dropped 1 base and J dropped 6; count of bases not matched to a gene: 5. The germline V gene has CDR1 SGHDN and CDR2 FVKESK. The CDR3 consists of 17 residues. The CDR3 here is CASSQGTSGRILNIQYF. In nucleotides, the CDR3 is TGTGCCAGCAGCCAAGGGACTAGCGGGAGGATATTAAACATTCAGTACTTC.

J is TRBJ1-1 and V is TRBV7-3, with a tentative D call TRBD1 (5 bases). Germline V CDR1 and CDR2: SGHTA, FQGTGA. The V end lost 4 bases, the J end lost 6 bases, and 15 bases lay between the germline ends. The CDR3 loop spans 14 amino acids. CDR3 in DNA: TGTGCCAGCAGCTCCGTGGCAGGGTCGGCTGAAGCTTTCTTT. This encodes CASSSVAGSAEAFF. The full variable domain, rest sourced from reference TRBV7-3 and TRBJ1-1, is GAGVSQTPSNKVTEKGKYVELRCDPISGHTALYWYRQSLGQGPEFLIYFQGTGAADDSGLPNDRFFAVRPEGSVSTLKIQRTERGDSAVYLCASSSVAGSAEAFFGQGTRLTVV.

The rearrangement uses TRBV19 and TRBJ1-4; 9 bases are a match to TRBD1. The CDR3 length is 17 residues. In germline, CDR1 is LNHDA, CDR2 SQIVND (reference sequence). J was trimmed by 2 bases and V by 4 bases; bases with no gene match: 8. The CDR3 nucleotides read TGTGCCAGTAGTACCGAGGACAGGGGAAGGACTAATGAAAAACTGTTTTTT. This gives the protein CASSTEDRGRTNEKLFF.

The chain couples TRBV19 to TRBJ1-2, with D perhaps matching TRBD1 (5 bases). Trimming shortened V by 3 bases and J by 5 bases, and 10 bases separated the two germline ends. CDR1 and CDR2 (germline): LNHDA, SQIVND (reference sequence). This CDR3 region has 13 residues. CDR3 DNA: TGTGCCAGTAGTATGACAGACCGTTATGGCTACACCTTC. Amino acids: CASSMTDRYGYTF.

This clone was seen once. This chain connects TRBV11-2 to TRBJ2-1; 12 bases map to TRBD2. This CDR3 is 17 amino acids long. Germline V lookup: CDR1 SGHAT, CDR2 FQNNGV. V dropped 2 bases and J dropped 10; count of bases not matched to a gene: 12. The CDR3 reads CASSLRTWTSGTQEQFF. CDR3 sequence (DNA): TGTGCCAGCAGCTTAAGGACTTGGACTAGCGGGACCCAAGAGCAGTTCTTC.

This chain joins TRBV25-1 and TRBJ1-2, with D possibly being TRBD1 (6 bases). The germline gives CDR1 MGHDK, CDR2 SYGVNS. The V gene lost 4 bases and the J gene lost 0 bases, with 9 bases spanning the gap. This CDR3 has 14 amino acids. In DNA form, the CDR3 reads TGTGCCAGCAGTGTGGGACATACTAACTATGGCTACACCTTC. Its translation is CASSVGHTNYGYTF.

This chain connects TRBV7-8 to TRBJ1-5; 10 bases map to TRBD1. The CDR3 has 17 amino acids. Trimming cost V 5 bases and J 4 bases; bases outside gene matches: 11. Per the germline V gene, CDR1 is SGHVS and CDR2 is FQNEAQ. In nucleotides, the CDR3 is TGTGCCAGCAGCAACTCTGACAGGGGGCAAAGGAATCAGCCCCAGCATTTT. It yields the protein CASSNSDRGQRNQPQHF.

V gene TRBV28 combines with J gene TRBJ1-5, with 8 bases lining up with TRBD1. Germline V gene sequence: CDR1 MDHEN, CDR2 SYDVKM. V dropped 5 bases and J dropped 5; count of bases not matched to a gene: 29. CDR3 length: 22 amino acids. DNA of the CDR3: TGTGCCAGCAGTCTCTGGACAGGGTTTACGCTATATGCAAACAGTCGTCATCAGCCCCAGCATTTT. Translation: CASSLWTGFTLYANSRHQPQHF. The whole variable domain, remainder taken from reference TRBV28 and TRBJ1-5, is DVKVTQSSRYLVKRTGEKVFLECVQDMDHENMFWYRQDPGLGLRLIYFSYDVKMKEKGDIPEGYSVSREKKERFSLILESASTNQTSMYLCASSLWTGFTLYANSRHQPQHFGDGTRLSIL.

The chain is built from TRBV11-3 and TRBJ2-1; a possible D gene is TRBD2 (6 bases). The CDR3 has 13 amino acids. Trimming removed 3 bases at V and 5 bases at J, with 8 bases between. Germline V gene sequence: CDR1 SGHNT, CDR2 YENEEA. CDR3 residues: CASSLPSDNEQFF. CDR3 nucleotide sequence: TGTGCCAGCAGCTTGCCTAGCGACAATGAGCAGTTCTTC.

The chain is built from TRBV10-2 and TRBJ1-1, with D hard to call. V was trimmed by 3 bases and J by 4 bases, leaving 15 bases between them. Germline CDR1 WSHSY, CDR2 SAAADI. The CDR3 is 15 amino acids. The CDR3, as DNA: TGCGCCAGCAGTGACCCAGGTAGACGGGGCACTGAAGCTTTCTTT. Translation: CASSDPGRRGTEAFF.

This clone was counted between two and nine times. This chain links TRBV6-4 with TRBJ1-1; 7 nucleotides match TRBD1. In germline, CDR1 is MRHNA, CDR2 SNTAGT. J lost 0 bases, V lost 5 bases, and 3 bases had no gene match. This CDR3 region has 14 residues. This CDR3 is CASSKDRLNTEAFF. The DNA for the CDR3 is TGTGCCAGCAGTAAGGACAGGCTGAACACTGAAGCTTTCTTT.

Only a few counts were recorded for this clone. The V gene is TRBV5-1, the J gene TRBJ2-7, with 7 bases matching TRBD1. The J segment lost 0 bases and the V segment lost 4 bases, leaving 10 bases of the junction unmatched. The CDR3 loop spans 16 amino acids. Germline CDR1 reads SGHRS; CDR2 reads YFSETQ. CDR3 amino acids: CASSPGTATYSYEQYF. The CDR3 DNA sequence: TGCGCCAGCAGCCCAGGGACAGCGACTTACTCCTACGAGCAGTACTTC.

The chain is built from TRBV7-9 and TRBJ2-7; tentatively, D is TRBD1 (6 bases). Germline assignment: CDR1 SEHNR and CDR2 FQNEAQ (reference sequence). The CDR3 runs 14 residues. V lost 5 bases and J lost 6, with 17 bases in between. CDR3 residues: CASSTDRWVGEQYF. The CDR3, as DNA: TGTGCCAGCAGCACGGACAGATGGGTCGGCGAGCAGTACTTC. The entire variable domain, with the rest obtained from reference TRBV7-9 and TRBJ2-7, is as follows: DTGVSQNPRHKITKRGQNVTFRCDPISEHNRLYWYRQTLGQGPEFLTYFQNEAQLEKSRLLSDRFSAERPKGSFSTLEIQRTEQGDSAMYLCASSTDRWVGEQYFGPGTRLTVT.

CDR3 DNA sequence: TGTGCCAGCAGTTCCTCCGCAGCGGGAAAGGGCGAGCAGTACTTC. It specifies CASSSSAAGKGEQYF. The V gene is TRBV27, the J gene TRBJ2-7; 7 positions agree with TRBD2. This CDR3 has 15 amino acids. The J segment lost 6 bases and the V segment lost 4 bases, leaving 12 bases of the junction unmatched. Germline loops: CDR1 MNHEY, CDR2 SMNVEV (reference sequence).

CDR3 region: CASSTLAAWGTEAFF. As DNA, the CDR3 is TGTGCCAGTAGTACCCTCGCGGCGTGGGGCACTGAAGCTTTCTTT. The chain uses TRBV19 and TRBJ1-1; no clear D. V was trimmed by 4 bases and J by 4 bases, leaving 16 bases between them. Germline V gene sequence: CDR1 LNHDA, CDR2 SQIVND (reference sequence). The CDR3 consists of 15 residues.

Only one count was recorded for this clone. This chain links TRBV19 with TRBJ1-2; perhaps TRBD1 as D (5 bases). This CDR3 has 15 residues. V lost 3 bases and J 0 bases, leaving 11 bases between the germline ends. Germline lookup yields CDR1 LNHDA and CDR2 SQIVND (reference sequence). CDR3 region: CASSIKGPTNYGYTF. Written as DNA, the CDR3 is TGTGCCAGTAGTATCAAGGGGCCCACTAACTATGGCTACACCTTC.

The chain employs TRBV10-2 and TRBJ1-2; D not resolved. The germline V gene encodes CDR1 WSHSY and CDR2 SAAADI. The CDR3 runs 13 residues. Trimming stripped 5 bases from V and 3 bases from J, with 10 bases between. The CDR3 loop reads CASSSRPYYGYTF. CDR3 coding DNA: TGCGCCAGCAGTTCCCGACCGTACTATGGCTACACCTTC.

The chain employs TRBV5-4 and TRBJ2-5, with D perhaps being TRBD1 or TRBD2 (5 bases each). V was cut by 3 bases and J by 7 bases, with 19 bases left in between. This CDR3 region has 15 residues. Germline V gene data show CDR1 as SGHNT and CDR2 as YYREEE (reference sequence). In DNA, the CDR3 is TGTGCCAGCAGCTATGACGGGACCCCCAAGACGACCCAGTACTTC. It codes for CASSYDGTPKTTQYF.

The V gene is TRBV14, the J gene TRBJ1-6; no reliable D call. From germline, CDR1 is SGHDN and CDR2 FVKESK. The germline V and J ends were trimmed by 2 bases and 7 bases, with 12 bases remaining between them. The CDR3 covers 15 residues. The CDR3 bases are TGTGCCAGCAGCCAATCGCTGCGGTCCAATTCACCCCTCCACTTT. Its translation: CASSQSLRSNSPLHF.

This rearrangement joins TRBV7-9 to TRBJ1-6, with 8 positions matching TRBD1. The CDR3 runs to 15 residues. Losses at the gene ends were 5 bases for V and 8 bases for J; bases not matched to a gene: 8. The germline V gene has CDR1 SEHNR and CDR2 FQNEAQ (reference sequence). The CDR3 spells CASSPQTGEYSPLHF. DNA of the CDR3: TGTGCCAGCAGCCCCCAGACAGGGGAGTATTCACCCCTCCACTTT.

The V and J genes are TRBV19 and TRBJ2-1; D call uncertain. Germline CDR1 LNHDA, CDR2 SQIVND (reference sequence). Trimming took off 7 bases at V and 5 bases at J, with 12 bases between the two ends. The CDR3 spans 13 residues. CDR3 residues: CASKVRGHNEQFF. CDR3 coding DNA: TGTGCCAGTAAGGTGCGAGGTCACAATGAGCAGTTCTTC.

The chain recombines TRBV7-2 with TRBJ2-3; D possibly corresponds to TRBD1 (5 bases). Germline CDR1 and CDR2: SGHTA and FQGNSA. This CDR3 region has 14 residues. V was pared by 1 base and J by 9 bases, with 14 bases between. The chain's CDR3 is CASSLGKDTPTQYF. DNA for the CDR3: TGTGCCAGCAGCTTAGGCAAGGACACTCCCACGCAGTATTTT. Based on the CDR3 plus reference TRBV7-2 and TRBJ2-3, the full variable domain is GAGVSQSPSNKVTEKGKDVELRCDPISGHTALYWYRQSLGQGLEFLIYFQGNSAPDKSGLPSDRFSAERTGGSVSTLTIQRTQQEDSAVYLCASSLGKDTPTQYFGPGTRLTVL.

For the CDR3, the DNA is TGCGCCAGCAGCCCTCTGGAACAGGGCGAAGGGACTGAAGCTTTCTTT. This translates into CASSPLEQGEGTEAFF. The chain couples TRBV4-1 to TRBJ1-1, with a tentative D call TRBD1 (6 bases). The germline V gene has CDR1 MGHRA and CDR2 YSYEKL. CDR3 length equals 16 residues. V lost 4 bases, J lost 5 bases, and 20 bases lay in between.

J is TRBJ2-7 and V is TRBV11-1; 10 bases line up with TRBD2. In germline, CDR1 is SGHAT, CDR2 FQDESV (reference sequence). Germline trimming cut 2 bases from V and 1 base from J; bases unmatched to any gene: 5. There are 16 residues in the CDR3. The CDR3 protein is CASSLPGLARSYEQYF. CDR3 coding DNA: TGTGCCAGCAGCTTACCGGGACTAGCGCGTTCCTACGAGCAGTACTTC.

Only a few counts were recorded for this clone. The chain recombines TRBV5-6 with TRBJ2-7; 10 positions agree with TRBD1. Looked up from germline, CDR1 is SGHDT and CDR2 is YYEEEE. The CDR3 runs to 15 residues. With V trimmed by 3 bases and J by 3 bases, 6 bases remained unmatched. The CDR3 sequence is CASSSLGQGFYEQYF. Here the CDR3 DNA reads TGTGCCAGCAGCTCCTTGGGACAGGGGTTCTACGAGCAGTACTTC.

V and J are TRBV7-2 and TRBJ2-7, with 8 bases aligning to TRBD2. Germline V gene data show CDR1 as SGHTA and CDR2 as FQGNSA. The CDR3 runs to 14 residues. Trimming took 5 bases from V and 6 from J; bases not matched to a gene: 9. In DNA form, the CDR3 reads TGTGCCAGCAGCCTAGGACTAGCCCTGAGCGAGCAGTACTTC. It translates to CASSLGLALSEQYF.